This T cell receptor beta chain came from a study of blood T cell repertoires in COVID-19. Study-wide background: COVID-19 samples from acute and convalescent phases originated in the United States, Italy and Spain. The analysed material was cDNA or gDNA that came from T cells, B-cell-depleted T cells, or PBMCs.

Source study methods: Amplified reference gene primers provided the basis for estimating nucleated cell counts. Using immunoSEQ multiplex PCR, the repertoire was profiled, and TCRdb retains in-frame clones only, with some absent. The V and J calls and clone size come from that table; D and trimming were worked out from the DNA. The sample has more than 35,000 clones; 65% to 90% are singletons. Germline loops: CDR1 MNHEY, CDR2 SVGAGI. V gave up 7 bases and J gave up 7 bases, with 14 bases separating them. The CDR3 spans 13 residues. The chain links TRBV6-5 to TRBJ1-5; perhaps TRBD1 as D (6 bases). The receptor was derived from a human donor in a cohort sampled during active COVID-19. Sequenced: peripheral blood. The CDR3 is CASTGGAGQPQHF. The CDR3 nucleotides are TGTGCCAGCACTGGGGGCGCCGGACAGCCCCAGCATTTT.